The 9 T cell receptor beta chains presented below share a single source sample, sequenced in a study of cytomegalovirus exposure and HLA in healthy donors. PCR used 60 Vbeta primers and 13 Jbeta primers. Assay used: immunoSEQ multiplex PCR; TCRdb lists only in-frame clones, some missing. The table has 170,000 or so clones, roughly 78% seen once. The sequencing sample was made of PBMCs. The receptors come from a woman aged 50 to 60 in good health and CMV-seropositive.

This rearrangement joins TRBV5-1 to TRBJ2-2, with 8 bases identical to TRBD1. Losses at the gene ends were 0 bases for V and 7 bases for J; bases not matched to a gene: 8. This CDR3 comprises 16 residues. Looked up from germline, CDR1 is SGHRS and CDR2 is YFSETQ. For the CDR3, the DNA is TGCGCCAGCAGCTTGGTGCCGACAGGGGTGATCGGGGAGCTGTTTTTT. Its protein is CASSLVPTGVIGELFF.

The gene calls are TRBV4-1 and TRBJ2-7; D gene uncertain. V lost 2 bases, J lost 5 bases, and 16 bases lay in between. Per the germline V gene, CDR1 is MGHRA and CDR2 is YSYEKL. The CDR3 has 15 residues. The CDR3 is CASSQLSDFLDEQYF. CDR3 DNA: TGCGCCAGCAGCCAATTATCTGACTTCCTGGACGAGCAGTACTTC.

The gene calls are TRBV6-5 and TRBJ1-2, with 7 positions matching TRBD1. The germline gives CDR1 MNHEY, CDR2 SVGAGI. CDR3 length: 14 residues. V shed 0 bases, J shed 3 bases, and the junction held 1 base outside the gene matches. In nucleotides, the CDR3 is TGTGCCAGCAGTTACTCGACAGGGTACTATGGCTACACCTTC. Translating gives CASSYSTGYYGYTF.

This clone came up a few times. The V and J genes are TRBV6-6 and TRBJ1-1, with D perhaps TRBD1 (5 bases). V was cut by 5 bases and J by 0 bases, with 13 bases left in between. CDR3 length: 15 amino acids. Germline CDR1 MNHNY, CDR2 SVGAGI (reference sequence). The CDR3 reads CASSGDSFVNTEAFF. The DNA for the CDR3 is TGTGCCAGCAGTGGAGACAGCTTCGTGAACACTGAAGCTTTCTTT.

The chain combines TRBV7-6 with TRBJ2-2; TRBD2 matches 9 bases. The CDR3 has 16 amino acids. Germline V gives CDR1 SGHVS, CDR2 FNYEAQ. V dropped 1 base and J dropped 0; count of bases not matched to a gene: 0. The CDR3, as DNA: TGTGCCAGCAGCTTAGTAGCGGGGGCGAACACCGGGGAGCTGTTTTTT. Translation gives CASSLVAGANTGELFF.

V usage is TRBV13 and J usage is TRBJ2-2, with 13 bases fitting TRBD2. V dropped 5 bases and J dropped 1; count of bases not matched to a gene: 4. The CDR3 spans 17 residues. In germline, CDR1 is PRHDT, CDR2 FYEKMQ (reference sequence). CDR3 protein: CASSPGLAGENTGELFF. In DNA, the CDR3 is TGTGCCAGCAGCCCAGGACTAGCGGGGGAGAACACCGGGGAGCTGTTTTTT.

The CDR3 DNA is TGTGCCAGCAGCGTGGGAGGACAGGGGGGAACTGAAGCTTTCTTT. Translating gives CASSVGGQGGTEAFF. The V call is TRBV9, the J call TRBJ1-1, with 10 bases matching TRBD1. Germline CDR1 SGDLS, CDR2 YYNGEE. CDR3 length: 15 residues. V gave up 2 bases and J gave up 5 bases; unmatched junction bases: 6.

The chain links TRBV4-1 to TRBJ2-2; 9 positions agree with TRBD2. Germline V gives CDR1 MGHRA, CDR2 YSYEKL. J was trimmed by 1 base and V by 7 bases; bases with no gene match: 7. CDR3 length equals 16 residues. The CDR3 protein is CASTPFSGGNTGELFF. The CDR3 bases are TGCGCCAGCACCCCATTTAGCGGGGGGAACACCGGGGAGCTGTTTTTT.

The chain is built from TRBV5-1 and TRBJ1-2; 12 positions match TRBD1. The CDR3 is made up of 15 amino acids. Germline trimming cut 0 bases from V and 8 bases from J; bases unmatched to any gene: 5. Germline-derived CDR1 and CDR2 are SGHRS and YFSETQ. The CDR3 sequence is CASSLEGQGAFGYTF. CDR3 coding DNA: TGCGCCAGCAGCTTGGAGGGACAGGGGGCGTTCGGCTACACCTTC. The whole variable domain, filled in from reference TRBV5-1 and TRBJ1-2, reads KAGVTQTPRYLIKTRGQQVTLSCSPISGHRSVSWYQQTPGQGLQFLFEYFSETQRNKGNFPGRFSGRQFSNSRSEMNVSTLELGDSALYLCASSLEGQGAFGYTFGSGTRLTVV.